These 13 T cell receptor beta chains were sequenced from one sample in a study of blood T cell repertoires in COVID-19 (dated by TCRdb to 2018 to 2021). Libraries were made using the immunoSEQ multiplex PCR assay. TCRdb carries this immuneACCESS record with in-frame sequences only. Its versions omit some clonotypes, under half of them owing to an unresolved V gene in the studies checked, with the rest unexplained. In all, the sample holds about 110,000 clones, and around 85% of those were seen once. The ten top clones hold roughly 1.6% of the sample. The sequenced sample was peripheral blood. These receptors all stem from a man aged 50 to 60 with acute or convalescent COVID-19.

J is TRBJ2-1 and V is TRBV6-5; a possible D gene is TRBD2 (6 bases). CDR1 is MNHEY, CDR2 SVGAGI, per germline. This CDR3 has 13 amino acids. Trimming pared 3 bases from V and 12 bases from J, leaving 15 bases between. The CDR3 DNA reads as TGTGCCAGCAGTTATAAGGGACTCCTAAGGCAGTTCTTC. Translating gives CASSYKGLLRQFF.

V is TRBV5-5 and J is TRBJ2-2, with D maybe TRBD1 (7 bases). CDR1 and CDR2 (germline): SGHKS, YYEKEE (reference sequence). The CDR3 has 18 amino acids. V was cut by 4 bases and J by 4 bases, with 23 bases left in between. The CDR3 protein is CASSARSGGRGLTGELFF. The DNA of the CDR3 is TGTGCCAGCAGCGCACGATCAGGGGGGCGGGGACTCACCGGGGAGCTGTTTTTT.

The V and J genes are TRBV12-3 or TRBV12-4 and TRBJ1-2, with a tentative D call TRBD1 (5 bases). This CDR3 is built from 12 residues. With 8 bases removed from V and 4 bases from J, the gap between germline ends came to 11 bases. The CDR3 spells CASAPGGYGYTF. In DNA, the CDR3 is TGTGCCAGCGCCCCGGGGGGCTATGGCTACACCTTC.

The chain links TRBV9 to TRBJ2-7, with D tentatively TRBD2 (5 bases). Looked up from germline, CDR1 is SGDLS and CDR2 is YYNGEE. CDR3 length: 15 amino acids. Trimming cost V 0 bases and J 7 bases, with 17 bases left between them. The CDR3 coding sequence is TGTGCCAGCAGCGTAGCTGGAGCCGGGGTGGGGGAGCAGTACTTC. It specifies CASSVAGAGVGEQYF. The full variable domain, rest sourced from reference TRBV9 and TRBJ2-7, is DSGVTQTPKHLITATGQRVTLRCSPRSGDLSVYWYQQSLDQGLQFLIQYYNGEERAKGNILERFSAQQFPDLHSELNLSSLELGDSALYFCASSVAGAGVGEQYFGPGTRLTVT.

This sequence joins TRBV28 and TRBJ1-2, with D hard to call. Trimming took 1 base from V and 1 from J, leaving 7 bases between them. The CDR3 runs to 14 residues. The V gene's germline CDR1 is MDHEN and CDR2 SYDVKM. In DNA form, the CDR3 reads TGTGCCAGCAGTTTATTTCCCAATAACTATGGCTACACCTTC. Amino acid sequence: CASSLFPNNYGYTF.

This rearrangement joins TRBV6-2 or TRBV6-3 to TRBJ2-5, with 11 bases identical to TRBD2. The CDR3 sequence is 16 residues long. Looked up from germline, CDR1 is MNHEY and CDR2 is SVGEGT. V was pared by 5 bases and J by 7 bases, with 12 bases of the junction left unmatched. The CDR3 DNA follows: TGTGCCAGCAGTGCCAGGGTAGCGGGGGGGCCGGGGACCCAGTACTTC. Amino acids: CASSARVAGGPGTQYF.

The chain recombines TRBV7-9 with TRBJ2-1; the D gene is possibly TRBD1 (5 bases). This CDR3 comprises 17 residues. The germline V gene encodes CDR1 SEHNR and CDR2 FQNEAQ (reference sequence). Trimming pared 5 bases from V and 0 bases from J, leaving 17 bases between. The CDR3: CASSTQPRTNSYNEQFF. The CDR3 region has the DNA TGTGCCAGCAGCACCCAGCCCAGGACAAACTCCTACAATGAGCAGTTCTTC.

The CDR3 protein is CASSFSQGKGVEQFF. The CDR3 nucleotides are TGTGCCAGCAGTTTCTCCCAGGGGAAAGGCGTTGAGCAGTTCTTC. This rearrangement joins TRBV28 to TRBJ2-1, with D possibly TRBD1 on 6 matching bases. Germline loops: CDR1 MDHEN, CDR2 SYDVKM. The CDR3 runs to 15 residues. V was shortened by 3 bases and J by 9 bases, with 18 bases between the two germline ends.

CDR3 loop: CASSDAGLSGTEAFF. In nucleotides, the CDR3 is TGTGCCAGCAGTGATGCGGGGCTCTCGGGCACTGAAGCTTTCTTT. The chain recombines TRBV6-1 with TRBJ1-1; weak D call: TRBD1 (5 bases). CDR3 size: 15 residues. Germline V lookup: CDR1 MNHNS, CDR2 SASEGT. Trimming left V 3 bases short and J 4 bases short, with 15 bases between.

The chain recombines TRBV5-1 with TRBJ1-5, with 9 bases matching TRBD1. The germline V gene encodes CDR1 SGHRS and CDR2 YFSETQ. The trim removed 3 bases at V and 7 bases at J, leaving 2 bases unmatched. This CDR3 contains 13 residues. The CDR3 sequence: CASSWTGDQPQHF. In DNA, the CDR3 is TGCGCCAGCAGCTGGACAGGGGACCAGCCCCAGCATTTT.

The table lists this clone with a count of one. This sequence joins TRBV27 and TRBJ2-5, with 10 nucleotides matching TRBD2. The germline gives CDR1 MNHEY, CDR2 SMNVEV (reference sequence). The J segment lost 3 bases and the V segment lost 6 bases, leaving 4 bases of the junction unmatched. This CDR3 contains 14 residues. The CDR3 DNA is TGTGCCAGCAGACCTAGCGGGGGTAAAGAGACCCAGTACTTC. Translation: CASRPSGGKETQYF.

V gene TRBV5-1 combines with J gene TRBJ1-2; tentative D call: TRBD1 (6 bases). Trimming shortened V by 4 bases and J by 0 bases, and 19 bases separated the two germline ends. Germline loops: CDR1 SGHRS, CDR2 YFSETQ. The CDR3 covers 17 residues. The DNA of the CDR3 is TGCGCCAGCAGCCCCCTCAAATCGACAGGAGCTAACTATGGCTACACCTTC. It is translated as CASSPLKSTGANYGYTF.

The chain is built from TRBV6-5 and TRBJ1-4; D ambiguous. The CDR3 extends over 14 amino acids. V was pared by 2 bases and J by 7 bases, with 11 bases between. Germline V gene sequence: CDR1 MNHEY, CDR2 SVGAGI. CDR3 region: CASSYGSSIEKLFF. The CDR3 DNA is TGTGCCAGCAGTTACGGGAGTTCAATTGAAAAACTGTTTTTT.